A selection of T cell receptor beta chains follows, all from one sample in a study of cytomegalovirus exposure and HLA in healthy donors. The data were produced by immunoSEQ multiplex PCR, yet TCRdb's version contains in-frame clones alone and is incomplete. The data contain approximately 150,000 clones, roughly three quarters of them singletons. Material: PBMCs. The receptors stem from a woman aged 45-65 years in good health and CMV-seropositive. CDR3s include the opening cysteine and the closing phenylalanine or tryptophan. Each record gives: D gene, J gene, V gene, clone size, CDR3 protein, CDR3 DNA. A D gene is named only where the DNA matches it firmly. Expanded clones are given a class, and other clones once, few, many or no size at all.

- TRBJ2-1 TRBV27 few CASSPFGNEQFF TGTGCCAGCAGTCCATTCGGCAATGAGCAGTTCTTC
- TRBJ1-2 TRBV19 - CASSINLAGYTF TGTGCCAGTAGTATTAACCTCGCGGGCTACACCTTC
TRBD1 TRBJ2-3 TRBV7-6 - CASSPGQGATDTQYF TGTGCCAGCAGCCCGGGACAGGGGGCGACAGATACGCAGTATTTT
TRBD1 TRBJ1-4 TRBV5-1 - CASSLDRGGEKLFF TGCGCCAGCAGCCTGGACAGGGGGGGTGAAAAACTGTTTTTT
- TRBJ2-2 TRBV7-9 medium-sized CASSLGTDAFWTGELFF TGTGCCAGCAGCTTAGGGACAGACGCTTTTTGGACCGGGGAGCTGTTTTTT
- TRBJ1-2 TRBV6-5 - CASRRETLSSHGYTF TGTGCCAGCAGGCGAGAGACTCTGTCCAGTCATGGCTACACCTTC
TRBD1 TRBJ1-1 TRBV30 - CAWSRPGGGPNTEAFF TGTGCCTGGAGTAGACCGGGAGGGGGCCCGAACACTGAAGCTTTCTTT
TRBD2 TRBJ2-1 TRBV5-6 few CASSFGLAGHNEQFF TGTGCCAGCAGCTTCGGACTAGCGGGCCACAATGAGCAGTTCTTC
- TRBJ1-2 TRBV2 - CASSVGAVNYGYTF TGTGCCAGCAGTGTTGGGGCGGTCAACTATGGCTACACCTTC
- TRBJ1-3 TRBV2 few CASAGFSSGNTIYF TGTGCCAGTGCGGGATTCAGCTCTGGAAACACCATATATTTT
- TRBJ1-4 TRBV6-5 - CASSYSRGDNEKLFF TGTGCCAGCAGTTACTCGCGGGGGGATAATGAAAAACTGTTTTTT
TRBD1 TRBJ2-3 TRBV2 - CASIDPRATGDSTDTQYF TGTGCCAGCATCGATCCCCGGGCGACAGGGGACAGCACAGATACGCAGTATTTT
- TRBJ1-4 TRBV7-9 - CSSSLSTGANEKLFF TGTTCCAGCAGCTTATCGACAGGAGCAAATGAAAAACTGTTTTTT
TRBD1 TRBJ2-1 TRBV7-8 - CASSLARTGGSEQFF TGTGCCAGCAGCTTAGCGAGGACAGGGGGTAGTGAGCAGTTCTTC
TRBD1 TRBJ2-7 TRBV5-1 - CASSLDLGQGAVHYEQYF TGCGCCAGCAGCTTGGACTTGGGACAGGGGGCGGTGCACTACGAGCAGTACTTC
- TRBJ1-5 TRBV7-3 - CASSISGSGQPQHF TGTGCCAGCAGCATCTCTGGGTCGGGTCAGCCCCAGCATTTT
- TRBJ2-7 TRBV13 - CASRYGSSYEQYF TGTGCCAGCCGCTACGGGTCCTCCTACGAGCAGTACTTC
- TRBJ1-1 TRBV19 - CASSQWPEAFF TGTGCCAGTAGTCAATGGCCGGAAGCTTTCTTT
- TRBJ1-4 TRBV27 once CASSLGYRASTNEKLFF TGTGCCAGCAGTTTAGGGTACAGGGCCTCAACTAATGAAAAACTGTTTTTT
TRBD2 TRBJ2-3 TRBV7-6 - CASSPAGGSTDTQYF TGTGCCAGCAGCCCAGCGGGGGGTTCGACAGATACGCAGTATTTT
- TRBJ2-7 TRBV15 - CATSRDSGTYEQYF TGTGCCACCAGCAGAGATTCCGGGACCTACGAGCAGTACTTC
- TRBJ1-4 TRBV14 - CASSQGGGMEVKLFF TGTGCCAGCAGCCAAGGAGGAGGGATGGAAGTGAAACTGTTTTTT
TRBD1 TRBJ1-2 TRBV28 - CASSSRGRVYGYTF TGTGCCAGCAGCAGCAGGGGGCGAGTCTATGGCTACACCTTC
TRBD1 TRBJ2-2 TRBV2 - CASTYTGTGTGELFF TGTGCCAGCACCTACACCGGGACAGGCACCGGGGAGCTGTTTTTT
- TRBJ1-2 TRBV9 - CASSVEGQFYGYTF TGTGCCAGCAGCGTAGAGGGGCAGTTTTATGGCTACACCTTC
- TRBJ1-6 TRBV6-5 - CASSYITGGNSPLHF TGTGCCAGCAGTTACATAACAGGCGGTAATTCACCCCTCCACTTT
- TRBJ1-2 TRBV30 - CAWRGWGVGGYTF TGTGCCTGGAGGGGTTGGGGGGTCGGCGGCTACACCTTC